This passage covers 8 T cell receptor beta chains from one sample sequenced in a study of radiotherapy plus CTLA-4 blockade in lung cancer (dated by TCRdb to the late 2010s). Library generation was performed with the immunoSEQ multiplex PCR assay. The table comes from immuneACCESS by way of TCRdb, which keeps in-frame sequences with V and J called. Part of the clones is missing from these tables; in studies checked, under half for an unresolved V gene and the rest for unknown reasons. The sample contains tens of thousands of clones, about 80% of them found a single time. The biggest ten clones account for approximately 15% of the sample. The material sequenced was peripheral blood, taken from a patient treated with radiotherapy plus ipilimumab. Source of these receptors: a human donor with non-small cell lung cancer that progressed on radiotherapy plus ipilimumab.

This clone was picked up one time. V and J are TRBV19 and TRBJ2-3; 8 bases map to TRBD1. The CDR3 consists of 16 residues. With 4 bases clipped from V and 1 base from J, the junction kept 7 bases outside the gene matches. Per germline, CDR1 LNHDA and CDR2 SQIVND (reference sequence). The CDR3 DNA reads as TGTGCCAGTAGTAAGGCTCAGGGGGCTGGCACAGATACGCAGTATTTT. Amino acid sequence: CASSKAQGAGTDTQYF.

In the case of this clone: Other DNA sequences in the same sample also yield this CDR3. The rearrangement links TRBV5-1 to TRBJ1-4; 7 bases are a match to TRBD1. The CDR3 consists of 15 residues. The germline V gene encodes CDR1 SGHRS and CDR2 YFSETQ. With 3 bases clipped from V and 2 bases from J, the junction kept 4 bases outside the gene matches. In DNA form, the CDR3 reads TGCGCCAGCAGCTCGGGACAGCCGACTAATGAAAAACTGTTTTTT. This encodes CASSSGQPTNEKLFF.

This sequence joins TRBV7-2 and TRBJ1-1; 10 bases are shared with TRBD1. Germline-derived CDR1 and CDR2 are SGHTA and FQGNSA. V trimming: 7 bases; J trimming: 6 bases; junction bases outside the gene matches: 8. This CDR3 region has 14 residues. CDR3 in DNA: TGTGCCAGCACCTCGCGGGGGACAGGGGCTGAAGCTTTCTTT. Translating it yields CASTSRGTGAEAFF.

The chain joins TRBV9 to TRBJ2-3; 9 bases map to TRBD2. The CDR3 loop spans 16 amino acids. Germline lookup yields CDR1 SGDLS and CDR2 YYNGEE. V shed 0 bases and J 4 bases; nucleotides not matched to a gene: 6. The CDR3 spells CASSVVPSGTPDTQYF. In DNA form, the CDR3 reads TGTGCCAGCAGCGTAGTCCCTAGCGGGACCCCAGATACGCAGTATTTT. The full variable domain, completed using reference TRBV9 and TRBJ2-3, is DSGVTQTPKHLITATGQRVTLRCSPRSGDLSVYWYQQSLDQGLQFLIQYYNGEERAKGNILERFSAQQFPDLHSELNLSSLELGDSALYFCASSVVPSGTPDTQYFGPGTRLTVL.

The rearrangement uses TRBV19 and TRBJ2-2; the D is unclear. In germline, CDR1 is LNHDA, CDR2 SQIVND (reference sequence). CDR3 size: 14 residues. Deletions cut 3 bases from V and 4 bases from J, with 9 bases between. CDR3 sequence (DNA): TGTGCCAGTAGTATTTGGCAGAGCACCGGGGAGCTGTTTTTT. Translation gives CASSIWQSTGELFF.

This chain joins TRBV2 and TRBJ2-2; D call uncertain. V lost 3 bases and J lost 5, with 13 bases in between. The V gene's germline CDR1 is SNHLY and CDR2 FYNNEI. The CDR3 has 15 amino acids. In DNA form, the CDR3 reads TGTGCCAGCAGTGAGCAAGCAATGGGGACCGGGGAGCTGTTTTTT. Protein: CASSEQAMGTGELFF. Based on the CDR3 plus reference TRBV2 and TRBJ2-2, the full variable domain is EPEVTQTPSHQVTQMGQEVILRCVPISNHLYFYWYRQILGQKVEFLVSFYNNEISEKSEIFDDQFSVERPDGSNFTLKIRSTKLEDSAMYFCASSEQAMGTGELFFGEGSRLTVL.

V and J are TRBV19 and TRBJ1-6; 8 bases line up with TRBD1. After removal of 4 bases from V and 9 bases from J, the junction contained 5 bases not matched to a gene. The CDR3 runs to 14 residues. Germline V gene sequence: CDR1 LNHDA, CDR2 SQIVND (reference sequence). The CDR3 sequence is CASSTDRGGSPLHF. As DNA, the CDR3 is TGTGCCAGTAGTACAGACAGGGGAGGTTCACCCCTCCACTTT.

This rearrangement joins TRBV7-8 to TRBJ2-7; 13 bases match TRBD2. Per germline, CDR1 SGHVS and CDR2 FQNEAQ. J gave up 6 bases and V 5 bases, and 4 bases lay outside the gene matches. This CDR3 spans 14 amino acids. In DNA, the CDR3 is TGTGCCAGCAGCCTCCGGACTAGCGGGGGCGAGCAGTACTTC. Translation gives CASSLRTSGGEQYF.